The clone carrying this T cell receptor (beta chain) was recorded only once. Its target is not known. This specimen includes other DNA sequences encoding the same CDR3. The junction had 7 bases not matched to a gene; V was cut back by 4 bases and J by 7 bases. The germline V gene has CDR1 SGHNT and CDR2 YYREEE (reference sequence). CDR3 length: 15 amino acids. The entry originates in a study of shared clonotypes between healthy human individuals. Overall study context: Every donor yielded three CD4 naive, three CD4 memory, two CD8 naive and one CD8 memory plate. Findings of the study overall: Few donors restricted represented genetic and exposure-history diversity. Researchers sampled blood only, noting tissue repertoires likely differ.

The data were produced by immunoSEQ multiplex PCR, yet TCRdb's version contains in-frame clones alone and is incomplete. The data show around 1.6 million clones, approximately 98% seen once. Caucasian adults residing in Nashville, Tennessee made up all the donors. The sequence was obtained from a man under 40 in good health. This chain links TRBV5-4 with TRBJ2-1; 11 nucleotides align to TRBD2. The sample comprised naive CD4+ T cells sorted from blood. As to subset: CD45RA+ positively selected. The CDR3 sequence is CASSAGLAGGNEQFF. The CDR3 region has the DNA TGTGCCAGCAGCGCAGGACTAGCGGGTGGAAATGAGCAGTTCTTC.